These 27 T cell receptor beta chains were sequenced from one sample in a study of T cells in Graves' hyperthyroidism and ophthalmopathy. From RNA transcripts, TCR beta CDR3 regions were amplified. RT-PCR in the first round (using the HTBI primer set) targeted the TCR CDR3. Each CDR3 protein is one row after TCRdb ran MiXCR on the multiplex PCR reads. The data contain more than 300,000 distinct CDR3 sequences, roughly 13% of them singletons. Sequenced: blood. Receptor source: a woman between 18 and 29 years old with Graves' hyperthyroidism.

The CDR3 protein is CASSLPTSRGEETQYF. CDR3 bases: TGTGCCAGCAGCCTGCCGACGAGTAGGGGCGAGGAGACCCAGTACTTC. The chain joins TRBV3-1 to TRBJ2-5, with D perhaps TRBD1 (5 bases). The V and J ends lost 4 bases and 5 bases respectively, with 20 bases between them. CDR3 length equals 16 residues. CDR1 and CDR2 (germline): LGHDT, YNNKEL (reference sequence).

This clonotype was counted many times. This chain uses TRBV20-1 with TRBJ2-3; possible D gene TRBD2, 5 bases. This CDR3 has 14 residues. V lost 6 bases, J lost 4 bases, and 17 bases lay in between. Germline loops: CDR1 DFQATT, CDR2 SNEGSKA (reference sequence). The CDR3 here is CSATRGSPADTQYF. The DNA of the CDR3 is TGCAGTGCGACCCGAGGGTCCCCCGCAGATACGCAGTATTTT.

The V call is TRBV18, the J call TRBJ1-4; no definite D call. V lost 1 base, J lost 12 bases, and 18 bases lay in between. From germline, CDR1 is KGHSH and CDR2 LQKENI. CDR3 size: 15 residues. CDR3 amino acids: CASSPRQGPNPELFF. The CDR3 nucleotides read TGTGCCAGCTCACCACGACAAGGGCCAAATCCCGAACTGTTTTTT.

This clonotype occurred many times. The V call is TRBV6-5, the J call TRBJ2-2; 11 nucleotides align to TRBD1. This CDR3 region has 19 residues. Germline assignment: CDR1 MNHEY and CDR2 SVGAGI. J lost 1 base, V lost 0 bases, and 7 bases had no gene match. CDR3 protein: CASSYSSTGTGGNTGELFF. The DNA for the CDR3 is TGTGCCAGCAGTTACTCGAGTACTGGGACAGGGGGGAACACCGGGGAGCTGTTTTTT.

This clonotype was counted ten times or more. The chain couples TRBV28 to TRBJ2-7; TRBD1 matches 8 bases. The V segment lost 3 bases and the J segment 1 base; nucleotides outside the gene matches: 11. CDR1 MDHEN and CDR2 SYDVKM come from the germline V gene. There are 17 residues in the CDR3. The CDR3 DNA sequence: TGTGCCAGCAGTTTCTCCCCCCGGACAGGGAATTCCTACGAGCAGTACTTC. Translating it yields CASSFSPRTGNSYEQYF.

J is TRBJ2-2 and V is TRBV5-1; TRBD1 agrees at 7 bases. Unmatched junction bases numbered 10, after V lost 5 bases and J lost 6 bases. The CDR3 is 15 amino acids. Germline assignment: CDR1 SGHRS and CDR2 YFSETQ. The CDR3 DNA is TGCGCCAGCAGAAGGCGAACAGGGGAGTCCGGGGAGCTGTTTTTT. As protein: CASRRRTGESGELFF.

This clonotype was counted many times. The chain is built from TRBV7-9 and TRBJ2-7; D is possibly TRBD2 (5 bases). Germline CDR1 SEHNR, CDR2 FQNEAQ (reference sequence). CDR3 size: 13 residues. Deletions cut 5 bases from V and 2 bases from J, with 10 bases between. The CDR3 DNA reads as TGTGCCAGCAGCGGCCCTAGCCCCTACGAGCAGTACTTC. Translating gives CASSGPSPYEQYF.

This clonotype has a count of ten or more. This sequence joins TRBV28 and TRBJ2-3; a possible D gene is TRBD2 (6 bases). Per the germline V gene, CDR1 is MDHEN and CDR2 is SYDVKM. This CDR3 contains 16 residues. Trimming removed 2 bases at V and 2 bases at J, with 14 bases between. For the CDR3, the DNA is TGTGCCAGCAGTTTAGCGGGGATTTCATTCACAGATACGCAGTATTTT. Translated: CASSLAGISFTDTQYF.

This clonotype was detected only a few times. V and J are TRBV4-2 and TRBJ1-1; D unclear. The V gene lost 9 bases and the J gene lost 5 bases, with 10 bases spanning the gap. The germline V gene has CDR1 LGHNA and CDR2 YNFKEQ. This CDR3 is built from 11 residues. CDR3 coding DNA: TGTGCCAGTAGCGATCGGACTGAAGCTTTCTTT. Amino acids: CASSDRTEAFF.

The chain has TRBV7-9 and TRBJ1-1, with D tentatively TRBD1 (6 bases). This CDR3 has 13 amino acids. V lost 10 bases to trimming and J lost 4 bases, with 16 bases between them. Germline-derived CDR1 and CDR2 are SEHNR and FQNEAQ (reference sequence). The CDR3 spells CATCSGVGTEAFF. In nucleotides, the CDR3 is TGTGCCACCTGCTCAGGGGTAGGCACTGAAGCTTTCTTT. Full variable domain (outside the CDR3, taken from reference TRBV7-9 and TRBJ1-1): DTGVSQNPRHKITKRGQNVTFRCDPISEHNRLYWYRQTLGQGPEFLTYFQNEAQLEKSRLLSDRFSAERPKGSFSTLEIQRTEQGDSAMYLCATCSGVGTEAFFGQGTRLTVV.

Comment on this clonotype: Mismatch with germline at one junction end may stem from a read error. The genes are TRBV19 and TRBJ1-6; 10 bases are shared with TRBD1. Germline V gene data show CDR1 as LNHDA and CDR2 as SQIVND (reference sequence). This CDR3 has 11 residues. The CDR3 loop reads CGTGDRSPLHF. The CDR3 DNA sequence: TGCGGGACAGGGGATCGCTCACCCCTCCACTTT.

This rearrangement joins TRBV7-9 to TRBJ1-4, with D hard to call. The V and J ends lost 3 bases and 10 bases respectively, with 15 bases between them. Per the germline V gene, CDR1 is SEHNR and CDR2 is FQNEAQ (reference sequence). CDR3 length: 14 amino acids. The CDR3 is CASSFSPGWGKLFF. The CDR3 DNA is TGTGCCAGCAGCTTTTCCCCGGGGTGGGGAAAACTGTTTTTT.

This clonotype was seen many times. The CDR3 nucleotides are TGCGCCAGCAGCTTGGCTGGGGGGGCCGTGGAGGTTGGCACCTTC. It yields the protein CASSLAGGAVEVGTF. The chain uses TRBV5-1 and TRBJ1-2, with D tentatively TRBD1 (6 bases). There are 15 residues in the CDR3. Per germline, CDR1 SGHRS and CDR2 YFSETQ. Trimming cost V 0 bases and J 13 bases, with 22 bases left between them.

V gene TRBV9 combines with J gene TRBJ1-3; D gene uncertain. CDR3 size: 18 residues. Germline values: CDR1 SGDLS, CDR2 YYNGEE. With 3 bases removed from V and 0 bases from J, the gap between germline ends came to 19 bases. Here the CDR3 reads CASSGVRADHFSGNTIYF. The CDR3 region has the DNA TGTGCCAGCAGCGGTGTTAGGGCGGATCATTTCTCTGGAAACACCATATATTTT.

This clonotype was detected ten times or more. CDR3 in amino acids: CASSRGDSHSNQPQHF. In DNA, the CDR3 is TGTGCCAGCAGTAGGGGAGACAGTCATAGCAATCAGCCCCAGCATTTT. The chain links TRBV6-1 to TRBJ1-5, with D perhaps matching TRBD1 (5 bases). Germline CDR1 and CDR2: MNHNS and SASEGT. The germline V and J ends were trimmed by 5 bases and 0 bases, with 14 bases remaining between them. This CDR3 region has 16 residues.

This clonotype was seen many times. This sequence joins TRBV7-2 and TRBJ2-5; TRBD2 aligns across 8 bases. Germline CDR1 SGHTA, CDR2 FQGNSA. With 7 bases clipped from V and 4 bases from J, the junction kept 8 bases outside the gene matches. This CDR3 is built from 14 residues. The CDR3 is CASTNPGRGETQYF. The CDR3 DNA sequence: TGTGCCAGCACCAACCCCGGGAGGGGAGAGACCCAGTACTTC.

The CDR3 region has the DNA TGCAGCGTCTCCCTGGGTGGGGGGAAAGAGACCCAGTACTTC. Its protein product is CSVSLGGGKETQYF. The genes are TRBV29-1 and TRBJ2-5; possible D gene TRBD2, 6 bases. Trimming cost V 6 bases and J 3 bases, with 17 bases left between them. The CDR3 runs 14 residues. Germline V gene data show CDR1 as SQVTM and CDR2 as ANQGSEA. The full variable domain, its missing parts supplied by reference TRBV29-1 and TRBJ2-5, is SAVISQKPSRDICQRGTSLTIQCQVDSQVTMMFWYRQQPGQSLTLIATANQGSEATYESGFVIDKFPISRPNLTFSTLTVSNMSPEDSSIYLCSVSLGGGKETQYFGPGTRLLVL.

This clonotype was counted at least ten times. CDR3 loop: CSARGAWENQPQHF. The CDR3 bases are TGCAGTGCTAGGGGCGCGTGGGAAAATCAGCCCCAGCATTTT. The chain combines TRBV20-1 with TRBJ1-5; D is uncertain. The germline V gene encodes CDR1 DFQATT and CDR2 SNEGSKA (reference sequence). Trimming cost V 3 bases and J 4 bases, with 13 bases left between them. This CDR3 has 14 amino acids.

This clonotype was observed at least ten times. J is TRBJ1-2 and V is TRBV5-8, with TRBD1 matching 10 bases. The CDR3 extends over 16 amino acids. Germline CDR1 reads SGHTS; CDR2 reads YDEGEE. After removal of 4 bases from V and 8 bases from J, the junction contained 14 bases not matched to a gene. CDR3 nucleotides: TGTGCCAGCAGCCCTCGGGACAGGGGCAATCAGGGCGGCTACACCTTC. It specifies CASSPRDRGNQGGYTF.

As to this clonotype: A single base separates this from a much larger clone, so it may be a read error. The chain is built from TRBV19 and TRBJ2-3; tentative D call: TRBD1 (6 bases). CDR3 length: 16 amino acids. CDR1 and CDR2 (germline): LNHDA, SQIVND (reference sequence). The V end lost 8 bases, the J end lost 0 bases, and 18 bases lay between the germline ends. CDR3 region: CASGDQGIASTDTQYF. CDR3 DNA: TGTGCCAGTGGAGACCAGGGGATTGCTAGCACAGATACGCAGTATTTT.

The V call is TRBV6-1, the J call TRBJ2-1; 10 positions agree with TRBD1. This CDR3 is built from 14 residues. V lost 5 bases and J lost 9; bases outside the gene matches: 7. In germline, CDR1 is MNHNS, CDR2 SASEGT. CDR3 DNA sequence: TGTGCCAGCAGTACCGGGACAGGGGCGGGTGAGCAGTTCTTC. It yields the protein CASSTGTGAGEQFF.

This clonotype occurred a few times. The chain carries TRBV9 and TRBJ1-5; D is undetermined. Trimming took 2 bases from V and 1 from J, leaving 13 bases between them. The CDR3 has 16 residues. CDR1 is SGDLS and CDR2 is YYNGEE in the germline V gene. This CDR3 is CASSVRRNLSNQPQHF. Written as DNA, the CDR3 is TGTGCCAGCAGCGTCAGGAGAAACTTGAGCAATCAGCCCCAGCATTTT.

The chain recombines TRBV9 with TRBJ1-1, with 8 bases aligning to TRBD1. From germline, CDR1 is SGDLS and CDR2 YYNGEE. This CDR3 is 15 amino acids long. The V gene end was trimmed by 4 bases and the J gene end by 3 bases; junction bases not matched to a gene: 8. This chain's CDR3 is CASSYRTGKDTEAFF. CDR3 nucleotides: TGTGCCAGCAGCTACCGGACAGGGAAGGACACTGAAGCTTTCTTT.

Many counts were recorded for this clonotype. This sequence joins TRBV3-1 and TRBJ2-7; D perhaps matches TRBD1 (7 bases). The CDR3 loop spans 15 amino acids. The germline V and J ends were trimmed by 1 base and 4 bases, with 14 bases remaining between them. Germline CDR1 is LGHDT and CDR2 is YNNKEL (reference sequence). The CDR3 reads CASSQVGGGVYEQYF. The CDR3 DNA is TGTGCCAGCAGCCAAGTCGGAGGGGGCGTATACGAGCAGTACTTC.

As regards this clonotype: This may stem from a read error, because a much larger clone lies one nucleotide away. The rearrangement links TRBV6-1 to TRBJ1-1, with D uncertain. V lost 8 bases and J lost 3, with 10 bases in between. From germline, CDR1 is MNHNS and CDR2 SASEGT. The CDR3 covers 12 residues. In DNA form, the CDR3 reads TGTGCCAGCGTAGGCTCCGACACTGAAGCTTTCTTT. Protein: CASVGSDTEAFF.

This clonotype was seen a few times. The chain uses TRBV20-1 and TRBJ1-1, with unresolved D. Looked up from germline, CDR1 is DFQATT and CDR2 is SNEGSKA (reference sequence). This CDR3 has 15 residues. V dropped 3 bases and J dropped 1 base, with 15 bases sitting between them. This chain's CDR3 is CSASSPGFENTEAFF. The CDR3 region has the DNA TGCAGTGCTAGCAGCCCAGGTTTTGAGAACACTGAAGCTTTCTTT.

This chain connects TRBV7-8 to TRBJ1-2; TRBD1 matches at 7 bases. V was pared by 0 bases and J by 2 bases, with 0 bases of the junction left unmatched. This CDR3 region has 14 residues. The germline gives CDR1 SGHVS, CDR2 FQNEAQ. The CDR3 DNA sequence: TGTGCCAGCAGCTTAGCCAGGGGGAACTATGGCTACACCTTC. This translates into CASSLARGNYGYTF. Looking up the rest from reference TRBV7-8 and TRBJ1-2 gives the full variable domain: GAGVSQSPRYKVAKRGQDVALRCDPISGHVSLFWYQQALGQGPEFLTYFQNEAQLDKSGLPSDRFFAERPEGSVSTLKIQRTQQEDSAVYLCASSLARGNYGYTFGSGTRLTVV.